The sequence of this TCR beta chain was determined in a study of T cell changes during pregnancy in multiple sclerosis. Here immunoSEQ multiplex PCR was the method, and the copy in TCRdb shows in-frame clones only, minus some. The table records 30,000 to 40,000 clones, roughly 89% of them present only once. Unmatched junction bases numbered 10, after V lost 2 bases and J lost 7 bases. CDR3 length: 15 amino acids. The germline V gene has CDR1 MNHEY and CDR2 SVGAGI. Sequences were derived from CD4+ T cells from peripheral blood mononuclear cells, sampled in the second trimester of pregnancy. This receptor was taken from a female donor with multiple sclerosis, enrolled in a pregnancy study. The J gene is TRBJ2-5, the V gene TRBV6-5; 7 nucleotides line up with TRBD1. CDR3 region: CASSYRQGEPATQYF. For the CDR3, the DNA is TGTGCCAGCAGTTACCGACAGGGAGAGCCCGCGACCCAGTACTTC.